The clone carrying this TCR beta chain was recorded a few times. Antigen: not known. Sequencing used cDNA as its template, made by extracting RNA and reverse transcribing it. Profiling relied on immunoSEQ multiplex PCR, and the TCRdb table lists in-frame clones only, not all of them. The sample includes around 100,000 clones, around 53% of them seen just once. Treatment described: oral pan-JAK inhibitor, 5-10 mg twice daily. Collected material from alopecia areata patients comprised lesional scalp punch biopsies and peripheral blood. Sorted populations comprised CD4+ and CD8+ T cells obtained from PBMCs. The germline CDR1 and CDR2 sequences are MNHNY and SVGAGI (reference sequence). Between the trimmed V and J ends, which lost 0 bases and 3 bases, there was a span of 8 bases. This CDR3 region has 14 residues. This sample was included in a study of CD8+ T cells in alopecia areata. Across the whole study: In an open-label trial, patients got 5 to 10 mg tofacitinib twice daily. Overall study findings and caveats: With tofacitinib ongoing, many expanded lesional clones persisted in both scalp and blood.

This rearrangement joins TRBV6-6 to TRBJ1-1, with D uncertain. Sample: CD8+ T cells sorted from blood, taken at week 24, from a patient treated with tofacitinib. This sequence was found in a human donor with alopecia areata. The CDR3 bases are TGTGCCAGCAGTTACTCGGAGGGAGACACTGAAGCTTTCTTT. Translating it yields CASSYSEGDTEAFF.